This TCR beta chain was retrieved from a study of CD8 T cells in Susac syndrome (dated by TCRdb to 2018 to 2020). For the study in its entirety: Whether CD8+ T cell activation and differentiation in Susac syndrome was antigen driven was tested using repertoire sequencing. The study compared CD8+ T cell repertoire clonality among 12 healthy donors, around 14 Susac syndrome patients and about 16 multiple sclerosis patients.

V loses 7 bases of germline sequence and J loses 7 bases, and the interval between the two ends is 14 bases. CDR1 SEHNR and CDR2 FQNEAQ are derived from the germline V gene (reference sequence). Taken from cysteine to phenylalanine, the CDR3 has 13 residues. This entry keeps only the CDR3 DNA: 39 bases, framed from base 1. Remarks on this clonotype: There is no known antigen for this receptor. Per-nucleotide qualities are absent, and no much larger clonotype sits a single base away.

On the study overall, not on this receptor specifically: The number of individuals in the TCR sequencing and HLA analysis was acknowledged as relatively small.

RNA was extracted using the RNeasy kit, and about 0.5 to 1 ug of the RNA was reverse transcribed with random hexamers. The immunoSEQ multiplex PCR assay, covering 54 Vbeta and 13 Jbeta segments, was used to amplify TCR beta CDR3 regions. To correct PCR amplification bias, a synthetic template baseline was used for both primer optimization and computational correction. Per the source publication's procedure: Reads were annotated to V, D and J genes according to IMGT and were analyzed with immunoSEQ Analyzer, with only productive sequences retained. Clonality was computed as one minus Shannon entropy normalized by log2 of the number of productive unique sequences. For each patient and control, public and private clones were evaluated within the 100 most prevalent clones. Clones were defined as Susac-specific when absent from the healthy and MS cohorts, from over a thousand published viral clones and from other ImmuneACCESS disease sequences. TCRdb handled the public reads itself, with Q25 trimming in fastp and clone calling in MiXCR, and kept productive beta chains. Rows are unified per CDR3 protein, each entry keeping the most common DNA and genes. The V and J calls, along with clone size, are taken from TCRdb and not from the paper's own processing. Here the sample has 70,000 or so distinct CDR3 sequences; about 95% occur a single time. The ten largest clones capture approximately 0.25% of the sample.

Peripheral blood CD8+ and CD4+ T cells from healthy donors, Susac syndrome patients and multiple sclerosis patients were profiled using high-throughput TCR beta sequencing. Healthy donors were included as age- and sex-matched controls. Bulk CD8+ and CD4+ T cells were purified magnetically by negative isolation, whereas CD8+ TEMRA cells were enriched by FACS. Blood was drawn into EDTA tubes, processed within 24 hours, and PBMCs were isolated by density gradient centrifugation. PBMCs intended for TCR sequencing were cryopreserved in liquid nitrogen and thawed later in a water bath at 37 degrees C. A purity of at least 90% was achieved for sorted or isolated CD4+, CD8+ and CD8+ TEMRA cells.

Sequences were obtained from CD8+ T cells from PBMCs. This TCR was sampled from a human donor in good health. The chain couples TRBV7-9 to TRBJ2-1; the D element could tentatively be TRBD1 or TRBD2, as 5 bases agree for each. The DNA is TGTGCCAGCACCCGGGGCCCGGCGAATGAGCAGTTCTTC. Its product reads: CASTRGPANEQFF. The CDR3 plus the reference TRBV7-9 and TRBJ2-1 genes for the other parts give the full variable domain: DTGVSQNPRHKITKRGQNVTFRCDPISEHNRLYWYRQTLGQGPEFLTYFQNEAQLEKSRLLSDRFSAERPKGSFSTLEIQRTEQGDSAMYLCASTRGPANEQFFGPGTRLTVL.